The clone carrying this TCR beta chain was detected ten times or more. Its antigen is currently unknown. The library was designed around alpha chains, so this beta chain is a stray read whose abundance carries little weight. V was trimmed by 3 bases and J by 6 bases, leaving 9 bases between them. This CDR3 region has 14 residues. CDR1 MDHEN and CDR2 SYDVKM come from the germline V gene. This entry is derived from a study of spatial heterogeneity in lung cancer. Study context: Matched bulk RNA-seq yielded a T cell module score, and TCR transcript counts in tumor regions correlated strongly with that score. TCR and UMI combinations that were unique each appeared, on average, more than ten times in raw reads. Findings and limits, study-wide: For expanded intratumoral alpha and beta TCRs, counts tracked tumor mutation counts.

TCRdb ran MiXCR on the 5' RACE reads and lists one entry per CDR3 protein. This sample has a few thousand distinct CDR3 sequences, with about 26% found just once. Time point: sample taken at primary tumor resection. 72 TRACERx patients with early, untreated non-small cell lung cancer donated samples. TCRs were sequenced from unsorted whole RNA of tumor, nontumor lung or PBMC. This TCR derives from a male donor with early-stage non-small cell lung cancer. The input for sequencing was lung tumor tissue, taken at surgery. This rearrangement joins TRBV28 to TRBJ1-6, with D uncertain. The CDR3 is CASSFWQFNSPLHF. CDR3 DNA: TGTGCCAGCAGTTTTTGGCAGTTTAATTCACCCCTCCACTTT.